Each of the 27 T cell receptor beta chains below was sequenced from the same sample in a study of cytomegalovirus exposure and HLA in healthy donors. The PCR ran on 60 Vbeta and 13 Jbeta primers. Sequencing was performed with immunoSEQ multiplex PCR; in TCRdb, only in-frame clones are kept and a portion is missing. The sample yields under 200,000 clones, roughly 75% seen once. Sequenced: PBMCs. These receptors originate from a woman in her forties or fifties in good health and CMV-seropositive.

The CDR3 protein is CASSSQKAGNEQFF. In DNA, the CDR3 is TGTGCCAGCAGCTCGCAAAAGGCAGGGAATGAGCAGTTCTTC. The gene calls are TRBV7-2 and TRBJ2-1, with D perhaps TRBD1 (5 bases). V was trimmed by 4 bases and J by 7 bases, leaving 14 bases between them. CDR3 length: 14 amino acids. Germline V gives CDR1 SGHTA, CDR2 FQGNSA.

V gene TRBV11-3 combines with J gene TRBJ2-4, with D perhaps matching TRBD2 (6 bases). CDR1 SGHNT and CDR2 YENEEA come from the germline V gene. Trimming shortened V by 3 bases and J by 9 bases, and 12 bases separated the two germline ends. CDR3 length: 13 residues. The CDR3 nucleotides read TGTGCCAGCAGCTTTAGATTGGGGGGCATTCAGTACTTC. Translating gives CASSFRLGGIQYF.

This chain uses TRBV19 with TRBJ1-5, with 8 bases lining up with TRBD1. CDR1 and CDR2 (germline): LNHDA, SQIVND (reference sequence). V lost 7 bases, J lost 0 bases, and 23 bases stayed unmatched. This CDR3 is 21 amino acids long. Here the CDR3 reads CASNHRGAFDGVGYSNQPQHF. The CDR3 DNA sequence: TGTGCCAGTAACCACAGGGGGGCCTTCGACGGGGTCGGTTATAGCAATCAGCCCCAGCATTTT. Together with reference TRBV19 and TRBJ1-5, the CDR3 gives the full variable domain: DGGITQSPKYLFRKEGQNVTLSCEQNLNHDAMYWYRQDPGQGLRLIYYSQIVNDFQKGDIAEGYSVSREKKESFPLTVTSAQKNPTAFYLCASNHRGAFDGVGYSNQPQHFGDGTRLSIL.

The chain has TRBV11-3 and TRBJ2-7; 9 nucleotides line up with TRBD1. Trimming cost V 3 bases and J 6 bases; bases outside gene matches: 6. The CDR3 loop spans 14 amino acids. Germline loops: CDR1 SGHNT, CDR2 YENEEA. The CDR3 DNA reads as TGTGCCAGCAGCTTCGGGACAGGGATGGGCGAGCAGTACTTC. Translation: CASSFGTGMGEQYF.

The chain recombines TRBV27 with TRBJ1-3; the D is unclear. CDR1 and CDR2 from the germline V gene are MNHEY and SMNVEV (reference sequence). There are 15 residues in the CDR3. V shed 10 bases and J shed 1 base, with 17 bases lying between them. The CDR3 DNA reads as TGTGCCAACCCGCCCCGCGGGGAGTCTGGAAACACCATATATTTT. Amino acid sequence: CANPPRGESGNTIYF.

This clone appeared once. This chain connects TRBV2 to TRBJ2-1; 12 bases match TRBD2. Germline CDR1 and CDR2: SNHLY and FYNNEI. The CDR3 has 15 residues. The junction had 6 bases not matched to a gene; V was cut back by 5 bases and J by 7 bases. The CDR3 DNA is TGTGCCAGCAGTTTGACTAGCGGGAGTAAAAATGAGCAGTTCTTC. The encoded protein is CASSLTSGSKNEQFF. Complete variable domain (other parts from reference TRBV2 and TRBJ2-1): EPEVTQTPSHQVTQMGQEVILRCVPISNHLYFYWYRQILGQKVEFLVSFYNNEISEKSEIFDDQFSVERPDGSNFTLKIRSTKLEDSAMYFCASSLTSGSKNEQFFGPGTRLTVL.

V gene TRBV5-1 combines with J gene TRBJ2-2; D might be TRBD2 (5 bases). Trimming removed 0 bases at V and 4 bases at J, with 13 bases between. CDR1 SGHRS and CDR2 YFSETQ come from the germline V gene. The CDR3 sequence is 16 residues long. The CDR3 DNA follows: TGCGCCAGCAGCTTGGTTTGGGGTGAGGGCACCGGGGAGCTGTTTTTT. This translates into CASSLVWGEGTGELFF.

This clone has a handful of counts. The CDR3 DNA reads as TGTGCCAGCAGCTTCATCCAGGACAGGGACAGCGAGCAGTACTTC. Encoded protein: CASSFIQDRDSEQYF. The chain is built from TRBV7-2 and TRBJ2-7; TRBD1 matches at 8 bases. With V trimmed by 3 bases and J by 6 bases, 10 bases remained unmatched. CDR3 length: 15 amino acids. Germline CDR1 reads SGHTA; CDR2 reads FQGNSA.

The chain links TRBV2 to TRBJ2-4; possible D gene TRBD1, 5 bases. Germline CDR1 SNHLY, CDR2 FYNNEI. The CDR3 totals 12 residues. V lost 5 bases and J 8 bases, leaving 10 bases between the germline ends. Here the CDR3 DNA reads TGTGCCAGCAGTCTTGACAGTGACATTCAGTACTTC. It specifies CASSLDSDIQYF.

This chain joins TRBV7-9 and TRBJ2-1, with 8 bases lining up with TRBD2. The junction had 8 bases not matched to a gene; V was cut back by 5 bases and J by 5 bases. CDR1 is SEHNR and CDR2 is FQNEAQ in the germline V gene (reference sequence). The CDR3 length is 15 residues. The CDR3 bases are TGTGCCAGCAGCCCAAGACTAGCGAGAAACAATGAGCAGTTCTTC. Amino acid sequence: CASSPRLARNNEQFF.

This clone appeared a single time. V usage is TRBV6-6 and J usage is TRBJ1-6; tentatively, D is TRBD1 (6 bases). The CDR3 is 14 amino acids. Germline CDR1 reads MNHNY; CDR2 reads SVGAGI (reference sequence). The V gene lost 7 bases and the J gene lost 9 bases, with 16 bases spanning the gap. In DNA form, the CDR3 reads TGTGCCAGCAAATCGGGGCAGGGGTTTTCACCCCTCCACTTT. As protein: CASKSGQGFSPLHF.

This rearrangement joins TRBV6-6 to TRBJ2-5; TRBD1 agrees at 8 bases. The CDR3 is made up of 14 amino acids. Germline CDR1 reads MNHNY; CDR2 reads SVGAGI (reference sequence). Trimming removed 2 bases from V and 5 bases from J; junction bases left unmatched: 4. The CDR3 sequence: CASSYLTGVETQYF. Written as DNA, the CDR3 is TGTGCCAGCAGTTACCTGACAGGGGTGGAGACCCAGTACTTC.

This clone has a single count. This chain links TRBV27 with TRBJ2-7; 8 bases are a match to TRBD1. Germline V gene lookup returns CDR1 MNHEY and CDR2 SMNVEV (reference sequence). Trimming at V came to 7 bases and at J to 1 base, leaving 6 bases not matched to a gene. The CDR3 runs to 14 residues. DNA of the CDR3: TGTGCCAGCAAGGACAGGGTTCGGTCCTACGAGCAGTACTTC. Translating it yields CASKDRVRSYEQYF.

The chain recombines TRBV5-4 with TRBJ1-2, with 9 bases identical to TRBD1. The length of the CDR3 is 13 residues. V was pared by 4 bases and J by 7 bases, with 5 bases of the junction left unmatched. Germline V gene sequence: CDR1 SGHNT, CDR2 YYREEE (reference sequence). As DNA, the CDR3 is TGTGCCAGCAGCCCGGGACAGGGCGGTGGCTACACCTTC. It encodes CASSPGQGGGYTF.

V and J are TRBV6-5 and TRBJ1-2; D is unclear. V lost 6 bases and J 3 bases, leaving 11 bases between the germline ends. The CDR3 covers 13 residues. Germline V CDR1 and CDR2: MNHEY, SVGAGI. CDR3 in DNA: TGTGCCAGCAGCGCGGCCGCGTACTATGGCTACACCTTC. Its protein is CASSAAAYYGYTF.

The rearrangement joins TRBV19 to TRBJ1-6; D not resolved. Germline values: CDR1 LNHDA, CDR2 SQIVND (reference sequence). V lost 3 bases and J 9 bases, leaving 15 bases between the germline ends. The CDR3 loop spans 15 amino acids. The CDR3 protein is CASSMSGGDGSPLHF. The CDR3 DNA follows: TGTGCCAGTAGTATGTCCGGCGGGGATGGTTCACCCCTCCACTTT.

This clone appeared once. V and J are TRBV18 and TRBJ2-5, with TRBD2 matching 11 bases. The CDR3 contains 17 residues. With V trimmed by 4 bases and J by 2 bases, 9 bases remained unmatched. In germline, CDR1 is KGHSH, CDR2 LQKENI. Here the CDR3 reads CASSRPLTSGTQETQYF. The DNA of the CDR3 is TGTGCCAGCTCACGCCCCTTGACTAGCGGGACACAAGAGACCCAGTACTTC. The variable domain in full, completed from reference TRBV18 and TRBJ2-5, reads NAGVMQNPRHLVRRRGQEARLRCSPMKGHSHVYWYRQLPEEGLKFMVYLQKENIIDESGMPKERFSAEFPKEGPSILRIQQVVRGDSAAYFCASSRPLTSGTQETQYFGPGTRLLVL.

In this sample, this clone turned up a few times. The chain employs TRBV19 and TRBJ1-4; weak D call: TRBD1 (5 bases). This CDR3 spans 14 amino acids. Trimming pared 3 bases from V and 5 bases from J, leaving 10 bases between. The germline gives CDR1 LNHDA, CDR2 SQIVND (reference sequence). CDR3 loop: CASSMRGQNEKLFF. DNA for the CDR3: TGTGCCAGTAGTATGAGAGGACAAAATGAAAAACTGTTTTTT.

The V and J genes are TRBV6-5 and TRBJ1-2; D call uncertain. V was pared by 6 bases and J by 4 bases, with 9 bases between. CDR1 MNHEY and CDR2 SVGAGI come from the germline V gene. This CDR3 contains 12 residues. CDR3 sequence reads: CASRQVGYGYTF. CDR3 coding DNA: TGTGCCAGCAGGCAGGTCGGCTATGGCTACACCTTC.

The rearrangement joins TRBV28 to TRBJ2-5; 15 nucleotides line up with TRBD2. CDR3 size: 16 residues. Germline lookup yields CDR1 MDHEN and CDR2 SYDVKM. Germline trimming cut 2 bases from V and 2 bases from J; bases unmatched to any gene: 0. The DNA of the CDR3 is TGTGCCAGCAGTTTAGGACTAGCGGGAGGGCAAGAGACCCAGTACTTC. Translation gives CASSLGLAGGQETQYF.

There are a few counts of this clone. The chain carries TRBV9 and TRBJ2-3, with D perhaps TRBD2 (5 bases). The germline V gene encodes CDR1 SGDLS and CDR2 YYNGEE. The CDR3 runs to 16 residues. The V and J ends lost 1 base and 1 base respectively, with 13 bases between them. DNA for the CDR3: TGTGCCAGCAGCGTAAATCCAGCGAGGGGCACAGATACGCAGTATTTT. Its protein product is CASSVNPARGTDTQYF.

This chain joins TRBV18 and TRBJ1-5; 11 bases line up with TRBD1. This CDR3 comprises 17 residues. Trimming at V came to 3 bases and at J to 7 bases, leaving 11 bases not matched to a gene. Germline CDR1 is KGHSH and CDR2 is LQKENI. The DNA for the CDR3 is TGTGCCAGCTCACCGACCTCCCGGGACAGGGGGTTCCAGCCCCAGCATTTT. This encodes CASSPTSRDRGFQPQHF.

The J gene is TRBJ2-1, the V gene TRBV2; 13 bases fit TRBD2. CDR3 length equals 17 residues. In germline, CDR1 is SNHLY, CDR2 FYNNEI. The ends lost 3 bases at V and 8 bases at J; junction bases unmatched: 10. CDR3 sequence (DNA): TGTGCCAGCAGTGAGACTAGCGGGGGGTATGGAGGATATGAGCAGTTCTTC. Its translation is CASSETSGGYGGYEQFF.

The chain combines TRBV7-9 with TRBJ2-7; TRBD1 aligns across 11 bases. Germline V CDR1 and CDR2: SEHNR, FQNEAQ (reference sequence). The V segment lost 4 bases and the J segment 7 bases; nucleotides outside the gene matches: 6. The CDR3 loop spans 14 amino acids. Here the CDR3 DNA reads TGTGCCAGCAGCTGGGGACAGGGGGTTGTAGAGCAGTACTTC. It yields the protein CASSWGQGVVEQYF.

J is TRBJ2-5 and V is TRBV7-3, with D maybe TRBD2 (6 bases). Germline-derived CDR1 and CDR2 are SGHTA and FQGTGA. V was trimmed by 1 base and J by 5 bases, leaving 14 bases between them. CDR3 length equals 15 residues. DNA for the CDR3: TGTGCCAGCAGCTTAATGGGGACTGGTCTGGAGACCCAGTACTTC. This sequence encodes CASSLMGTGLETQYF. The whole variable domain, remainder taken from reference TRBV7-3 and TRBJ2-5, is GAGVSQTPSNKVTEKGKYVELRCDPISGHTALYWYRQSLGQGPEFLIYFQGTGAADDSGLPNDRFFAVRPEGSVSTLKIQRTERGDSAVYLCASSLMGTGLETQYFGPGTRLLVL.

The rearrangement links TRBV19 to TRBJ1-1; the match to TRBD1 covers 8 bases. CDR3 length equals 16 residues. V dropped 1 base and J dropped 1; count of bases not matched to a gene: 5. Germline assignment: CDR1 LNHDA and CDR2 SQIVND (reference sequence). The CDR3 reads CASSIVRTGPNTEAFF. The CDR3 DNA reads as TGTGCCAGTAGTATAGTCCGGACAGGGCCGAACACTGAAGCTTTCTTT. Using reference TRBV19 and TRBJ1-1 for the parts outside the CDR3, the full variable domain is DGGITQSPKYLFRKEGQNVTLSCEQNLNHDAMYWYRQDPGQGLRLIYYSQIVNDFQKGDIAEGYSVSREKKESFPLTVTSAQKNPTAFYLCASSIVRTGPNTEAFFGQGTRLTVV.

The V and J genes are TRBV5-1 and TRBJ1-2, with TRBD1 matching over 7 bases. CDR3 length equals 16 residues. Germline CDR1 reads SGHRS; CDR2 reads YFSETQ. The V segment lost 4 bases and the J segment 0 bases; nucleotides outside the gene matches: 9. The CDR3 DNA sequence: TGCGCCAGCAGCCTACAGGGGCCACCCGCTAACTATGGCTACACCTTC. This gives the protein CASSLQGPPANYGYTF.